These 9 T cell receptor beta chains share one sample of origin, sequenced in a study of T cell responses to AZD1222 COVID-19 vaccine. Data came from immunoSEQ multiplex PCR; TCRdb stores just in-frame clones and leaves some out. In the table there are approximately 220,000 clones, 85% to 95% of which are singletons. The sample here was peripheral blood, taken on day 0 of MenACWY control vaccination. The receptors derive from an adult in good health.

A few counts support this clone. This chain joins TRBV30 and TRBJ1-6; no clear D. V lost 0 bases and J lost 4, with 13 bases in between. The CDR3 extends over 16 amino acids. Per the germline V gene, CDR1 is GTSNPN and CDR2 is SVGIG (reference sequence). The CDR3 sequence: CAWSVWAGRYNSPLHF. The CDR3 nucleotides are TGTGCCTGGAGTGTATGGGCCGGAAGGTATAATTCACCCCTCCACTTT. The variable domain in full, with the rest retrieved from reference TRBV30 and TRBJ1-6, is SQTIHQWPATLVQPVGSPLSLECTVEGTSNPNLYWYRQAAGRGLQLLFYSVGIGQISSEVPQNLSASRPQDRQFILSSKKLLLSDSGFYLCAWSVWAGRYNSPLHFGNGTRLTVT.

V and J are TRBV18 and TRBJ1-6; a weak D match, TRBD1 (6 bases). The CDR3 has 14 amino acids. In germline, CDR1 is KGHSH, CDR2 LQKENI. Trimming took off 4 bases at V and 5 bases at J, with 9 bases between the two ends. The CDR3 loop reads CASSLQGNNSPLHF. As DNA, the CDR3 is TGTGCCAGCTCACTACAGGGCAATAATTCACCCCTCCACTTT.

The chain links TRBV11-3 to TRBJ2-7, with 9 bases identical to TRBD1. This CDR3 has 13 amino acids. J lost 6 bases, V lost 6 bases, and 6 bases had no gene match. Germline assignment: CDR1 SGHNT and CDR2 YENEEA. In DNA, the CDR3 is TGTGCCAGCAGTCGAAGACAGGGGGGCGAGCAGTACTTC. It specifies CASSRRQGGEQYF.

The V call is TRBV7-2, the J call TRBJ2-7; 8 positions agree with TRBD2. In germline, CDR1 is SGHTA, CDR2 FQGNSA. J was trimmed by 4 bases and V by 3 bases; bases with no gene match: 5. This CDR3 comprises 14 residues. The DNA of the CDR3 is TGTGCCAGCAGCTTCGGGGGGGAGTGGTACGAGCAGTACTTC. Residues: CASSFGGEWYEQYF.

This sequence joins TRBV2 and TRBJ1-1; TRBD1 matches at 9 bases. Germline loops: CDR1 SNHLY, CDR2 FYNNEI. V was clipped by 6 bases and J by 5 bases; unmatched bases: 7. CDR3 size: 14 residues. In DNA form, the CDR3 reads TGTGCCAGCAGCTTAACAGGGGGCCGGACTGAAGCTTTCTTT. Protein sequence: CASSLTGGRTEAFF.

A single count supports this clone. The chain employs TRBV10-3 and TRBJ2-5, with D perhaps being TRBD1 or TRBD2 (5 bases each). Between the trimmed V and J ends, which lost 4 bases and 5 bases, there was a span of 17 bases. The CDR3 spans 15 residues. Germline V gives CDR1 ENHRY, CDR2 SYGVKD. The DNA for the CDR3 is TGTGCCATCAGTGCAACGGACATTTCGGGGGAGACCCAGTACTTC. Its protein product is CAISATDISGETQYF.

The chain carries TRBV11-2 and TRBJ2-3, with 7 nucleotides matching TRBD2. V was clipped by 7 bases and J by 3 bases; unmatched bases: 13. The CDR3 sequence is 16 residues long. Germline lookup yields CDR1 SGHAT and CDR2 FQNNGV. As DNA, the CDR3 is TGTGCCAGCACCATAGTGGGGGGGATAGGGACAGATACGCAGTATTTT. This encodes CASTIVGGIGTDTQYF. The variable domain in full, completed from reference TRBV11-2 and TRBJ2-3, reads EAGVAQSPRYKIIEKRQSVAFWCNPISGHATLYWYQQILGQGPKLLIQFQNNGVVDDSQLPKDRFSAERLKGVDSTLKIQPAKLEDSAVYLCASTIVGGIGTDTQYFGPGTRLTVL.

The chain employs TRBV28 and TRBJ1-2; TRBD1 might be the D (6 bases). Trimming took 7 bases from V and 7 from J, leaving 19 bases between them. This CDR3 is 14 amino acids long. Germline V gives CDR1 MDHEN, CDR2 SYDVKM. The CDR3 DNA sequence: TGTGCCAGCACCCCATTCGCGGCAGGGGTTGGCTACACCTTC. Translating gives CASTPFAAGVGYTF.

This sequence joins TRBV7-8 and TRBJ2-5; no clear D. This CDR3 is 17 amino acids long. Looked up from germline, CDR1 is SGHVS and CDR2 is FQNEAQ. Deletions cut 1 base from V and 0 bases from J, with 15 bases between. The CDR3: CASSLGLGQMYQETQYF. The CDR3 DNA follows: TGTGCCAGCAGCTTAGGGTTGGGTCAGATGTACCAAGAGACCCAGTACTTC. Filled out from reference TRBV7-8 and TRBJ2-5, the complete variable domain reads GAGVSQSPRYKVAKRGQDVALRCDPISGHVSLFWYQQALGQGPEFLTYFQNEAQLDKSGLPSDRFFAERPEGSVSTLKIQRTQQEDSAVYLCASSLGLGQMYQETQYFGPGTRLLVL.